Following are 30 T cell receptor beta chains from one sample sequenced in a study of shared T cell receptors in the human thymus. Clones were sequenced by immunoSEQ multiplex PCR, and TCRdb holds only the in-frame ones, with some missing. This table has just under 550,000 clones, around 82% appearing once. This sample also belongs to another study, concerning human thymus T cells.

The sequencing input was thymocytes. The receptor source for this set is a boy younger than two with a congenital heart defect.

J is TRBJ2-3 and V is TRBV5-1; 9 nucleotides agree with TRBD2. This CDR3 has 19 amino acids. Trimming cost V 1 base and J 2 bases; bases outside gene matches: 14. Per the germline V gene, CDR1 is SGHRS and CDR2 is YFSETQ. The CDR3 coding sequence is TGCGCCAGCAGCTTGTTAGCGGGAGCGCCGGTTCACACCACAGATACGCAGTATTTT. This sequence encodes CASSLLAGAPVHTTDTQYF.

The V gene is TRBV12-5, the J gene TRBJ2-3, with TRBD2 matching 8 bases. J lost 4 bases, V lost 1 base, and 4 bases had no gene match. The CDR3 runs to 15 residues. CDR1 and CDR2 (germline): LGHNT, FRNRAP. DNA for the CDR3: TGTGCTAGTGGTTTGGAAGCCGGGAGGGCAGATACGCAGTATTTT. It yields the protein CASGLEAGRADTQYF.

The chain has TRBV27 and TRBJ1-5; no definite D call. The germline CDR1 and CDR2 sequences are MNHEY and SMNVEV (reference sequence). V shed 2 bases and J shed 6 bases, with 11 bases lying between them. This CDR3 is built from 14 residues. This CDR3 reads CASSLMAASQPQHF. Here the CDR3 DNA reads TGTGCCAGCAGTTTAATGGCAGCTAGTCAGCCCCAGCATTTT.

J is TRBJ1-5 and V is TRBV30; TRBD1 agrees at 10 bases. The J segment lost 0 bases and the V segment lost 0 bases, leaving 5 bases of the junction unmatched. The CDR3 spans 17 residues. Germline lookup yields CDR1 GTSNPN and CDR2 SVGIG (reference sequence). For the CDR3, the DNA is TGTGCCTGGAGTGTATTGGGGACAGGGGATAGCAATCAGCCCCAGCATTTT. This gives the protein CAWSVLGTGDSNQPQHF.

The chain's CDR3 is CAWSPPSPGDPSSGNTIYF. The CDR3 DNA reads TGTGCCTGGAGTCCCCCGTCTCCAGGGGACCCGAGCTCTGGAAACACCATATATTTT. V usage is TRBV30 and J usage is TRBJ1-3, with D tentatively TRBD1 (6 bases). The germline V and J ends were trimmed by 2 bases and 0 bases, with 23 bases remaining between them. The CDR3 runs 19 residues. CDR1 and CDR2 from the germline V gene are GTSNPN and SVGIG (reference sequence).

The chain uses TRBV19 and TRBJ2-3, with TRBD2 matching over 10 bases. The CDR3 is 15 amino acids. The germline V gene encodes CDR1 LNHDA and CDR2 SQIVND (reference sequence). V was pared by 4 bases and J by 6 bases, with 7 bases of the junction left unmatched. CDR3 nucleotides: TGTGCCAGTAGTACTCCTAGCGGGAGAGCGGATACGCAGTATTTT. This sequence encodes CASSTPSGRADTQYF. The full variable domain, in which reference TRBV19 and TRBJ2-3 provide the parts outside the CDR3, is DGGITQSPKYLFRKEGQNVTLSCEQNLNHDAMYWYRQDPGQGLRLIYYSQIVNDFQKGDIAEGYSVSREKKESFPLTVTSAQKNPTAFYLCASSTPSGRADTQYFGPGTRLTVL.

The CDR3 bases are TGTGCCAGCAGTTACGGACAAAGGAACACTGAAGCTTTCTTT. Protein: CASSYGQRNTEAFF. The J gene is TRBJ1-1, the V gene TRBV2; the D gene is possibly TRBD1 (5 bases). The CDR3 sequence is 14 residues long. Trimming cost V 5 bases and J 1 base, with 11 bases left between them. In germline, CDR1 is SNHLY, CDR2 FYNNEI. Variable domain in full (rest from reference TRBV2 and TRBJ1-1): EPEVTQTPSHQVTQMGQEVILRCVPISNHLYFYWYRQILGQKVEFLVSFYNNEISEKSEIFDDQFSVERPDGSNFTLKIRSTKLEDSAMYFCASSYGQRNTEAFFGQGTRLTVV.

This chain connects TRBV5-4 to TRBJ2-7, with TRBD2 matching 11 bases. The CDR3 loop spans 15 amino acids. Germline CDR1 reads SGHNT; CDR2 reads YYREEE (reference sequence). After removal of 4 bases from V and 7 bases from J, the junction contained 10 bases not matched to a gene. The CDR3: CASSRGTSGTGEQYF. CDR3 coding DNA: TGTGCCAGCAGCCGAGGGACTAGCGGCACAGGGGAGCAGTACTTC. Full variable domain (rest looked up from reference TRBV5-4 and TRBJ2-7): ETGVTQSPTHLIKTRGQQVTLRCSSQSGHNTVSWYQQALGQGPQFIFQYYREEENGRGNFPPRFSGLQFPNYSSELNVNALELDDSALYLCASSRGTSGTGEQYFGPGTRLTVT.

The J gene is TRBJ2-5, the V gene TRBV10-3; 13 positions match TRBD2. This CDR3 spans 17 amino acids. CDR1 and CDR2 from the germline V gene are ENHRY and SYGVKD. V gave up 3 bases and J gave up 5 bases; unmatched junction bases: 9. As DNA, the CDR3 is TGTGCCATCAGTGATCCACGGACTAGCGGGAGAACGGAGACCCAGTACTTC. It specifies CAISDPRTSGRTETQYF.

This clone was found a few times. CDR3 sequence: CASSKREEDRVSSYEQYF. The CDR3 DNA is TGTGCCAGCAGTAAGCGGGAGGAGGACAGGGTGAGCTCCTACGAGCAGTACTTC. The J gene is TRBJ2-7, the V gene TRBV27, with D maybe TRBD2 (9 bases). V was shortened by 5 bases and J by 0 bases, with 23 bases between the two germline ends. Germline CDR1 reads MNHEY; CDR2 reads SMNVEV (reference sequence). This CDR3 region has 18 residues.

In its sample, this clone was seen once. The rearrangement uses TRBV10-3 and TRBJ1-1; D is perhaps TRBD1 (5 bases). The CDR3 consists of 17 residues. Germline CDR1 and CDR2: ENHRY and SYGVKD. Trimming pared 0 bases from V and 1 base from J, leaving 15 bases between. The CDR3 protein is CAISESTAGGENTEAFF. CDR3 sequence (DNA): TGTGCCATCAGTGAGTCGACAGCGGGGGGTGAGAACACTGAAGCTTTCTTT.

This chain uses TRBV27 with TRBJ2-7; 8 positions match TRBD2. Germline loops: CDR1 MNHEY, CDR2 SMNVEV (reference sequence). J was trimmed by 3 bases and V by 8 bases; bases with no gene match: 6. The length of the CDR3 is 13 residues. CDR3 DNA: TGTGCCAGCGGCCCCGGGACTAGCTACGAGCAGTACTTC. It codes for CASGPGTSYEQYF.

This clone is a singleton in its sample. The CDR3 loop reads CASSLGGPGEKLFF. CDR3 DNA: TGTGCCAGCAGCTTGGGGGGGCCTGGTGAAAAACTGTTTTTT. The V call is TRBV5-4, the J call TRBJ1-4, with D maybe TRBD1 (6 bases). V was clipped by 0 bases and J by 7 bases, with 10 bases between them. CDR1 SGHNT and CDR2 YYREEE come from the germline V gene (reference sequence). This CDR3 region has 14 residues.

The chain joins TRBV7-2 to TRBJ1-4; D possibly corresponds to TRBD1 (5 bases). The V gene lost 2 bases and the J gene lost 8 bases, with 18 bases spanning the gap. The germline CDR1 and CDR2 sequences are SGHTA and FQGNSA. This CDR3 region has 16 residues. CDR3 loop: CASSLYPPGRMEKLFF. As DNA, the CDR3 is TGTGCCAGCAGCTTATATCCGCCAGGGAGGATGGAAAAACTGTTTTTT.

This sequence joins TRBV23-1 and TRBJ1-3; no clear D gene. TRBV23-1 is marked as an open reading frame, function uncertain. The V end lost 1 base, the J end lost 0 bases, and 13 bases lay between the germline ends. The CDR3 consists of 17 residues. CDR3 loop: CASSQYRTSSSGNTIYF. DNA for the CDR3: TGCGCCAGCAGTCAATATAGGACTTCGAGCTCTGGAAACACCATATATTTT.

This clone was found once. The gene calls are TRBV4-1 and TRBJ2-5; D unclear. The J call is in doubt because the DNA end fits TRBJ2-7 better. The CDR3 runs 14 residues. CDR1 is MGHRA, CDR2 YSYEKL, per germline. The DNA of the CDR3 is TGCGCCAGCAGCCCCCGGTTGATGGACTACGAGCAGTACTTC. It is translated as CASSPRLMDYEQYF.

The chain joins TRBV5-6 to TRBJ2-1, with TRBD2 identical over 13 bases. CDR1 SGHDT and CDR2 YYEEEE come from the germline V gene. The CDR3 contains 15 residues. Trimming removed 4 bases from V and 10 bases from J; junction bases left unmatched: 8. In nucleotides, the CDR3 is TGTGCCAGCAGCCACGGACTAGCGGGAGAGAGGGAGCAGTTCTTC. Residues: CASSHGLAGEREQFF.

V is TRBV20-1 and J is TRBJ1-1; tentative D call: TRBD1 (6 bases). Deletions cut 4 bases from V and 9 bases from J, with 12 bases between. The V gene's germline CDR1 is DFQATT and CDR2 SNEGSKA (reference sequence). The CDR3 sequence is 11 residues long. CDR3 sequence reads: CSATDSIKAFF. For the CDR3, the DNA is TGCAGTGCTACGGACAGCATCAAAGCTTTCTTT.

V and J are TRBV2 and TRBJ2-7; 9 nucleotides agree with TRBD2. There are 18 residues in the CDR3. V shed 6 bases, J shed 3 bases, and the junction held 18 bases outside the gene matches. In germline, CDR1 is SNHLY, CDR2 FYNNEI. CDR3 sequence (DNA): TGTGCCAGCAGGCGCCCTTGGGCGGGAGGGCCGATCCTCTACGAGCAGTACTTC. As protein: CASRRPWAGGPILYEQYF. Full variable domain (remainder filled in from reference TRBV2 and TRBJ2-7): EPEVTQTPSHQVTQMGQEVILRCVPISNHLYFYWYRQILGQKVEFLVSFYNNEISEKSEIFDDQFSVERPDGSNFTLKIRSTKLEDSAMYFCASRRPWAGGPILYEQYFGPGTRLTVT.

The chain uses TRBV29-1 and TRBJ2-1, with 9 bases matching TRBD2. Germline values: CDR1 SQVTM, CDR2 ANQGSEA. This CDR3 contains 15 residues. The J segment lost 8 bases and the V segment lost 3 bases, leaving 11 bases of the junction unmatched. CDR3 protein: CSVEWRGGRADEQFF. The CDR3 nucleotides read TGCAGCGTTGAGTGGAGAGGCGGGAGGGCTGATGAGCAGTTCTTC.

The CDR3 DNA reads TGCGCCAGCAGCCAAGATGGGGCTAGCGGGTATAATACTTACAATGAGCAGTTCTTC. Its translation: CASSQDGASGYNTYNEQFF. This chain joins TRBV4-3 and TRBJ2-1; 8 bases fit TRBD2. CDR1 is LGHNA, CDR2 YSLEER, per germline. CDR3 length: 19 amino acids. Trimming cost V 0 bases and J 4 bases; bases outside gene matches: 14.

The chain couples TRBV28 to TRBJ2-5; D gene uncertain. The V and J ends lost 8 bases and 1 base respectively, with 11 bases between them. In germline, CDR1 is MDHEN, CDR2 SYDVKM. The CDR3 runs 13 residues. CDR3 region: CASLEQTQETQYF. CDR3 coding DNA: TGTGCCAGCCTGGAGCAGACCCAAGAGACCCAGTACTTC.

This clone was observed a handful of times. This rearrangement joins TRBV15 to TRBJ2-1; D is ambiguous. V was cut by 1 base and J by 7 bases, with 14 bases left in between. Germline values: CDR1 LNHNV, CDR2 YYDKDF (reference sequence). This CDR3 comprises 15 residues. The CDR3 DNA is TGTGCCACCAGCAGAGTCCCTAGAGTGTGGAATGAGCAGTTCTTC. Its protein is CATSRVPRVWNEQFF.

This sequence joins TRBV12-5 and TRBJ2-5, with a possible D match to TRBD2 (6 bases). Trimming removed 1 base from V and 8 bases from J, with 8 bases in between. This CDR3 is built from 12 residues. Germline CDR1 and CDR2: LGHNT and FRNRAP. The CDR3 coding sequence is TGTGCTAGTGGTTTGGGGGGAGGAACCCAGTACTTC. This codes for CASGLGGGTQYF.

The chain links TRBV5-6 to TRBJ2-3; TRBD1 is a possible D gene (5 bases). Between the trimmed V and J ends, which lost 3 bases and 3 bases, there was a span of 11 bases. CDR3 length: 14 amino acids. CDR1 and CDR2 (germline): SGHDT, YYEEEE. This CDR3 is CASSSTVRTDTQYF. In DNA, the CDR3 is TGTGCCAGCAGCTCGACAGTCCGAACAGATACGCAGTATTTT.

The chain employs TRBV5-6 and TRBJ2-5; 8 nucleotides agree with TRBD2. V trimming: 0 bases; J trimming: 9 bases; junction bases outside the gene matches: 4. This CDR3 is 13 amino acids long. The germline V gene has CDR1 SGHDT and CDR2 YYEEEE. The CDR3 loop is CASSLAGRVSQYF. In DNA form, the CDR3 reads TGTGCCAGCAGCTTGGCCGGGAGGGTTTCCCAGTACTTC.

The V gene is TRBV10-2, the J gene TRBJ2-2; the match to TRBD2 covers 12 bases. The J segment lost 5 bases and the V segment lost 6 bases, leaving 7 bases of the junction unmatched. The length of the CDR3 is 16 residues. Germline values: CDR1 WSHSY, CDR2 SAAADI. The CDR3 region has the DNA TGCGCCAGCAGGGGGGAAACTAGCGGGAGGACCGGGGAGCTGTTTTTT. Its protein is CASRGETSGRTGELFF.

The chain combines TRBV25-1 with TRBJ1-5; tentative D call: TRBD1 (5 bases). V lost 10 bases to trimming and J lost 4 bases, with 17 bases between them. The germline V gene encodes CDR1 MGHDK and CDR2 SYGVNS. This CDR3 region has 14 residues. CDR3 region: CATARGGENQPQHF. The DNA for the CDR3 is TGTGCCACCGCAAGGGGAGGGGAAAATCAGCCCCAGCATTTT. Using reference TRBV25-1 and TRBJ1-5 for the parts outside the CDR3, the full variable domain is EADIYQTPRYLVIGTGKKITLECSQTMGHDKMYWYQQDPGMELHLIHYSYGVNSTEKGDLSSESTVSRIRTEHFPLTLESARPSHTSQYLCATARGGENQPQHFGDGTRLSIL.

The chain combines TRBV4-1 with TRBJ2-1; 11 bases line up with TRBD2. The CDR3 consists of 17 residues. V dropped 0 bases and J dropped 7; count of bases not matched to a gene: 8. CDR1 and CDR2 from the germline V gene are MGHRA and YSYEKL. CDR3 DNA: TGCGCCAGCAGCCAAGAGGGTAGCGGGAGGGCCTGGAATGAGCAGTTCTTC. This sequence encodes CASSQEGSGRAWNEQFF.

The chain links TRBV5-1 to TRBJ1-1, with 8 bases fitting TRBD1. The CDR3 runs 15 residues. V dropped 3 bases and J dropped 3; count of bases not matched to a gene: 7. Germline assignment: CDR1 SGHRS and CDR2 YFSETQ. The CDR3, as DNA: TGCGCCAGCAGCTCAGACAGGGGTGGGGACACTGAAGCTTTCTTT. It encodes CASSSDRGGDTEAFF.